Below, 27 T cell receptor beta chains from the same sample are listed, as sequenced in a study of blood T cell repertoires in COVID-19. Libraries were prepared by immunoSEQ multiplex PCR; TCRdb keeps only in-frame clonotypes and omits some of them. This sample carries roughly 200,000 clones, 81% of them seen once, and the ten largest clones take 7.5% to 9%. The sample taken for sequencing was peripheral blood. The source is a woman over 75 with acute or convalescent COVID-19.

This clone was seen a single time. The chain is built from TRBV30 and TRBJ1-1; D call uncertain. V lost 1 base and J 5 bases, leaving 14 bases between the germline ends. The CDR3 sequence is 14 residues long. The germline gives CDR1 GTSNPN, CDR2 SVGIG (reference sequence). The CDR3 DNA follows: TGTGCCTGGAGTGGGATGGGAGGGAATACTGAAGCTTTCTTT. Translation gives CAWSGMGGNTEAFF.

The chain recombines TRBV10-3 with TRBJ1-6; 7 nucleotides line up with TRBD1. CDR1 and CDR2 from the germline V gene are ENHRY and SYGVKD. This CDR3 region has 18 residues. Losses at the gene ends were 3 bases for V and 9 bases for J; bases not matched to a gene: 17. The CDR3 loop is CAISDYELTGTSGSPLHF. The CDR3 coding sequence is TGTGCCATCAGTGATTACGAATTGACAGGGACTTCGGGTTCACCCCTCCACTTT.

The J gene is TRBJ2-7, the V gene TRBV6-5; tentatively, D is TRBD1 (6 bases). CDR3 size: 15 residues. Germline CDR1 and CDR2: MNHEY and SVGAGI. V was shortened by 7 bases and J by 2 bases, with 18 bases between the two germline ends. Written as DNA, the CDR3 is TGTGCCAGCAAGAAGAACCGGGACACCCCCTACGAGCAGTACTTC. The encoded protein is CASKKNRDTPYEQYF.

The chain couples TRBV9 to TRBJ2-7; TRBD1 matches at 9 bases. The CDR3 runs 15 residues. The germline gives CDR1 SGDLS, CDR2 YYNGEE. J was trimmed by 5 bases and V by 3 bases; bases with no gene match: 9. The DNA of the CDR3 is TGTGCCAGCAGCGCGACGGGACAGGGTGTCAACGAGCAGTACTTC. Translating it yields CASSATGQGVNEQYF.

The count of this clone is one. The chain is built from TRBV6-5 and TRBJ1-1, with a weak D call TRBD1 (5 bases). Trimming removed 10 bases from V and 0 bases from J, with 15 bases in between. The germline V gene has CDR1 MNHEY and CDR2 SVGAGI. CDR3 length: 14 residues. DNA of the CDR3: TGTGCCACGGGCCAAGGGGCGATGAACACTGAAGCTTTCTTT. This codes for CATGQGAMNTEAFF.

The chain is built from TRBV3-1 (or the pseudogene TRBV3-2) and TRBJ2-2, with D perhaps matching TRBD2 (7 bases). Trimming took off 3 bases at V and 4 bases at J, with 15 bases between the two ends. The length of the CDR3 is 16 residues. Germline values: CDR1 LGHDT, CDR2 YNNKEL (reference sequence). The DNA for the CDR3 is TGTGCCAGCAGCCAGGGGGGGCGCGCGGGCACCGGGGAGCTGTTTTTT. This codes for CASSQGGRAGTGELFF.

The chain has TRBV5-4 and TRBJ1-1; no clear D. Germline V lookup: CDR1 SGHNT, CDR2 YYREEE (reference sequence). CDR3 length: 12 residues. V lost 7 bases and J lost 11, with 18 bases in between. CDR3 sequence reads: CASYSQYGVAFF. As DNA, the CDR3 is TGTGCCAGCTATTCCCAATACGGGGTGGCTTTCTTT.

The CDR3 nucleotides are TGTGCCACCACCACGAGGGATGACGGCACAGATACGCAGTATTTT. It codes for CATTTRDDGTDTQYF. The V call is TRBV24-1, the J call TRBJ2-3, with D possibly being TRBD2 (5 bases). The germline V gene has CDR1 KGHDR and CDR2 SFDVKD. With 8 bases removed from V and 1 base from J, the gap between germline ends came to 15 bases. The CDR3 is 15 residues long.

The chain couples TRBV6-1 to TRBJ2-7, with a tentative D call TRBD2 (6 bases). V was cut by 0 bases and J by 7 bases, with 19 bases left in between. CDR1 is MNHNS, CDR2 SASEGT, per germline. The CDR3 extends over 16 amino acids. In DNA, the CDR3 is TGTGCCAGCAGTGAAGCGTCGGTCTCGGCCCGGGGGGAGCAGTACTTC. Protein product: CASSEASVSARGEQYF.

This chain joins TRBV30 and TRBJ1-3; maybe TRBD1 (6 bases). Germline CDR1 reads GTSNPN; CDR2 reads SVGIG (reference sequence). The CDR3 covers 13 residues. Trimming took off 7 bases at V and 0 bases at J, with 10 bases between the two ends. This CDR3 is CASRQASGNTIYF. CDR3 DNA sequence: TGTGCCTCTAGACAGGCCTCTGGAAACACCATATATTTT.

The chain employs TRBV3-1 (or the pseudogene TRBV3-2) and TRBJ2-4; D is ambiguous. The V gene's germline CDR1 is LGHDT and CDR2 YNNKEL (reference sequence). This CDR3 is built from 14 residues. Trimming pared 1 base from V and 7 bases from J, leaving 11 bases between. CDR3 residues: CASSQGGGWNIQYF. CDR3 sequence (DNA): TGTGCCAGCAGCCAAGGAGGTGGGTGGAACATTCAGTACTTC.

In DNA, the CDR3 is TGTGCCAGTAGTATTCACTCACCGGGACAGGCAAGGAATGAGCAGTTCTTC. Translation gives CASSIHSPGQARNEQFF. The chain employs TRBV19 and TRBJ2-1; TRBD1 aligns across 8 bases. This CDR3 contains 17 residues. The V segment lost 3 bases and the J segment 7 bases; nucleotides outside the gene matches: 14. Looked up from germline, CDR1 is LNHDA and CDR2 is SQIVND (reference sequence).

The V gene is TRBV7-9, the J gene TRBJ2-1; D is unresolved. The CDR3 length is 14 residues. Germline V CDR1 and CDR2: SEHNR, FQNEAQ (reference sequence). Trimming shortened V by 2 bases and J by 4 bases, and 9 bases separated the two germline ends. The CDR3 protein is CASSLKLEYNEQFF. The CDR3 DNA follows: TGTGCCAGCAGCTTAAAACTCGAATACAATGAGCAGTTCTTC.

This clone was found a few times. The rearrangement joins TRBV4-2 to TRBJ2-7, with 13 bases fitting TRBD2. This CDR3 has 17 amino acids. The V gene's germline CDR1 is LGHNA and CDR2 YNFKEQ. With 4 bases clipped from V and 0 bases from J, the junction kept 6 bases outside the gene matches. The CDR3 sequence: CASSLGTSGISSYEQYF. The CDR3 DNA reads TGTGCCAGCAGCCTCGGGACTAGCGGGATTAGCTCCTACGAGCAGTACTTC.

The CDR3 DNA sequence: TGTGCCAGCAGCCATCCCCAGGCGAACAGTTATAATTCACCCCTCCACTTT. This gives the protein CASSHPQANSYNSPLHF. V usage is TRBV4-2 and J usage is TRBJ1-6; no clear D gene. Germline assignment: CDR1 LGHNA and CDR2 YNFKEQ. The CDR3 consists of 17 residues. The V end lost 3 bases, the J end lost 4 bases, and 16 bases lay between the germline ends.

Note on this clone: Other nucleotide sequences in the sample specify the same CDR3. V usage is TRBV9 and J usage is TRBJ1-5; perhaps TRBD1 as D (5 bases). CDR1 SGDLS and CDR2 YYNGEE come from the germline V gene. CDR3 length: 15 amino acids. V lost 0 bases, J lost 4 bases, and 11 bases lay in between. DNA for the CDR3: TGTGCCAGCAGCGTAGGTCAGGGTAGTAATCAGCCCCAGCATTTT. Translation gives CASSVGQGSNQPQHF.

The V gene is TRBV5-4, the J gene TRBJ2-7, with a tentative D call TRBD2 (6 bases). The CDR3 has 14 residues. Trimming stripped 0 bases from V and 6 bases from J, with 13 bases between. CDR1 SGHNT and CDR2 YYREEE come from the germline V gene (reference sequence). CDR3 bases: TGTGCCAGCAGCTTGGTGGCGGGGTTTGGCGAGCAGTACTTC. Protein: CASSLVAGFGEQYF.

This clone is a singleton in its sample. The chain uses TRBV9 and TRBJ1-6; 7 nucleotides align to TRBD1. V was clipped by 4 bases and J by 5 bases; unmatched bases: 12. CDR3 length: 17 amino acids. Germline assignment: CDR1 SGDLS and CDR2 YYNGEE. CDR3 in amino acids: CASSPRPTGSNNSPLHF. DNA of the CDR3: TGTGCCAGCAGCCCCCGCCCGACAGGGTCCAATAATTCACCCCTCCACTTT.

The chain joins TRBV7-2 to TRBJ2-5, with D unresolved. This CDR3 comprises 13 residues. Germline CDR1 reads SGHTA; CDR2 reads FQGNSA. V was clipped by 0 bases and J by 1 base, with 3 bases between them. The CDR3 coding sequence is TGTGCCAGCAGCTTAGCCAGCCAAGAGACCCAGTACTTC. Residues: CASSLASQETQYF. The full variable domain, completed using reference TRBV7-2 and TRBJ2-5, is GAGVSQSPSNKVTEKGKDVELRCDPISGHTALYWYRQSLGQGLEFLIYFQGNSAPDKSGLPSDRFSAERTGGSVSTLTIQRTQQEDSAVYLCASSLASQETQYFGPGTRLLVL.

This chain connects TRBV6-6 to TRBJ2-5; D perhaps matches TRBD1 (6 bases). The CDR3 length is 15 residues. V dropped 4 bases and J dropped 5 bases, with 17 bases sitting between them. Germline loops: CDR1 MNHNY, CDR2 SVGAGI (reference sequence). The CDR3 region is CASSSLGTPSETQYF. CDR3 DNA: TGTGCCAGCAGTTCCCTCGGGACACCCTCGGAGACCCAGTACTTC.

This clone was seen more than once but under ten times. The V call is TRBV5-4, the J call TRBJ1-2; TRBD1 matches 8 bases. V trimming: 6 bases; J trimming: 5 bases; junction bases outside the gene matches: 12. The CDR3 loop spans 15 amino acids. The germline CDR1 and CDR2 sequences are SGHNT and YYREEE (reference sequence). In DNA form, the CDR3 reads TGTGCCAGCACCAAAGCGTCAGGGGGCGGATATGGCTACACCTTC. Residues: CASTKASGGGYGYTF.

The chain has TRBV9 and TRBJ2-2; 7 bases align to TRBD2. Germline CDR1 reads SGDLS; CDR2 reads YYNGEE. The CDR3 sequence is 18 residues long. Losses at the gene ends were 4 bases for V and 4 bases for J; bases not matched to a gene: 16. In nucleotides, the CDR3 is TGTGCCAGCAGCTCCCGGATCATAGCGGGTAAGCTCACCGGGGAGCTGTTTTTT. Translating gives CASSSRIIAGKLTGELFF.

V is TRBV5-4 and J is TRBJ2-1; 9 bases match TRBD2. The V segment lost 4 bases and the J segment 12 bases; nucleotides outside the gene matches: 17. The CDR3 spans 16 residues. The germline CDR1 and CDR2 sequences are SGHNT and YYREEE (reference sequence). The CDR3 DNA is TGTGCCAGCAGCGCCCCCGGGCGGGAGGGCCGCAGGGGGCAGTTCTTC. As protein: CASSAPGREGRRGQFF.

This chain links TRBV28 with TRBJ2-1; 8 positions match TRBD2. V gave up 4 bases and J gave up 6 bases; unmatched junction bases: 17. The CDR3 runs 18 residues. Germline CDR1 is MDHEN and CDR2 is SYDVKM. The CDR3 here is CASSSLVMSGSRINEQFF. In DNA, the CDR3 is TGTGCCAGCAGTTCCCTCGTTATGAGCGGGAGTCGAATCAATGAGCAGTTCTTC. Looking up the rest from reference TRBV28 and TRBJ2-1 gives the full variable domain: DVKVTQSSRYLVKRTGEKVFLECVQDMDHENMFWYRQDPGLGLRLIYFSYDVKMKEKGDIPEGYSVSREKKERFSLILESASTNQTSMYLCASSSLVMSGSRINEQFFGPGTRLTVL.

The rearrangement uses TRBV27 and TRBJ1-2, with TRBD1 as a possible D gene (5 bases). Trimming took off 3 bases at V and 8 bases at J, with 13 bases between the two ends. This CDR3 is built from 13 residues. CDR1 is MNHEY and CDR2 is SMNVEV in the germline V gene (reference sequence). CDR3 loop: CASSFEGRAGYTF. The CDR3 nucleotides are TGTGCCAGCAGTTTCGAGGGGAGGGCAGGCTACACCTTC.

The V and J genes are TRBV24-1 and TRBJ2-1; D is perhaps TRBD1 (6 bases). The CDR3 contains 14 residues. V was shortened by 3 bases and J by 6 bases, with 11 bases between the two germline ends. Per germline, CDR1 KGHDR and CDR2 SFDVKD. CDR3 loop: CATSDPGQSNEQFF. CDR3 sequence (DNA): TGTGCCACCAGTGATCCTGGACAGTCCAATGAGCAGTTCTTC.

The V and J genes are TRBV7-3 and TRBJ2-7, with 10 bases that match TRBD2. Trimming cost V 6 bases and J 6 bases; bases outside gene matches: 11. The CDR3 has 15 residues. The germline CDR1 and CDR2 sequences are SGHTA and FQGTGA. This CDR3 reads CASSAVLAGASEQYF. The CDR3 DNA is TGTGCCAGCAGTGCAGTTCTAGCGGGAGCAAGCGAGCAGTACTTC.